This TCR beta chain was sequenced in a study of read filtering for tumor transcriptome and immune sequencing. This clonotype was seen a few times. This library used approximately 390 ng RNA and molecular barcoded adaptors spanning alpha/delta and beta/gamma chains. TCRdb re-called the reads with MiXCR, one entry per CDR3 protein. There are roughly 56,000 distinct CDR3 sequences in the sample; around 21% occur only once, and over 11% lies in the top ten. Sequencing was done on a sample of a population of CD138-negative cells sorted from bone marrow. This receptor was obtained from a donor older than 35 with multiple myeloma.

CDR3 nucleotide sequence: TGTGCCAGCAGTGACACCTCCAATCAGCCCCAGCATTTT. It specifies CASSDTSNQPQHF. The gene calls are TRBV2 and TRBJ1-5; D gene uncertain. The CDR3 is 13 amino acids. Germline lookup yields CDR1 SNHLY and CDR2 FYNNEI. V shed 3 bases and J shed 3 bases, with 6 bases lying between them.